The rows below give T cell receptor beta chains drawn from one sample of a study of blood T cell repertoires in COVID-19. The table came from immunoSEQ multiplex PCR; TCRdb's copy has only in-frame clones and leaves some out. The table has 130,000 or so clones, approximately 85% seen once. Specimen: peripheral blood. These receptor sequences come from a human donor in a cohort sampled during active COVID-19. Each CDR3 is given with its conserved first and last residue. D genes are given only for firm matches. The listing skips clone size in some rows; elsewhere it reads once, few, many or a size class.

TRBJ2-2 TRBD2 - TRBV7-2 TGTGCCAGCAGCTTGACTAGCGGGGGCGCCGGGGAGCTGTTTTTT CASSLTSGGAGELFF
TRBJ2-2 - - TRBV24-1 TGTGCCACCAGTGACCAAGACAGGAACACCGGGGAGCTGTTTTTT CATSDQDRNTGELFF
TRBJ2-4 - - TRBV15 TGTGCCACCAGCAGAGGGTCAGGGGCGGGCAAAAACATTCAGTACTTC CATSRGSGAGKNIQYF
TRBJ1-4 - - TRBV7-8 TGTGCCAGCAGCTTAGACAGGGTTAATGAAAAACTGTTTTTT CASSLDRVNEKLFF
TRBJ2-7 - few TRBV27 TGTGCCAGCAGTTTAACGGGCAGTAGCGAGGACGAGCAGTACTTC CASSLTGSSEDEQYF
TRBJ1-2 TRBD1 - TRBV2 TGTGCCAGCAGTGTCTTACAGGGGGCTCCGGGTGGCTACACCTTC CASSVLQGAPGGYTF
TRBJ1-1 - - TRBV12-5 TGTGCTAGTGGGGCAGGATTGAACACTGAAGCTTTCTTT CASGAGLNTEAFF
TRBJ2-1 - - TRBV11-2 TGTGCCAGCAGCTCCTTGGGGACTGGAGTTAAAGGCAATGAGCAGTTCTTC CASSSLGTGVKGNEQFF
TRBJ1-4 TRBD1 - TRBV19 TGTGCCAGTAGGATGGGGACAGGGGGCGAAAAACTGTTTTTT CASRMGTGGEKLFF
TRBJ1-3 - - TRBV30 TGTGCCTGGAGTGTAGTTGGCAACACCATATATTTT CAWSVVGNTIYF
TRBJ2-2 - - TRBV9 TGTGCCAGCAGCTCCAGACAGGCCCACAACACCGGGGAGCTGTTTTTT CASSSRQAHNTGELFF
TRBJ2-5 - - TRBV7-2 TGTGCCAGCAGCTTATCTTCAGGGATCCAAGAGACCCAGTACTTC CASSLSSGIQETQYF
TRBJ2-7 TRBD2 - TRBV6-2/TRBV6-3 TGTGCCAGCAGTTACGCCCCAGGCTTGGGCGGGGGGCTGCGTTACGAGCAGTACTTC CASSYAPGLGGGLRYEQYF
TRBJ1-5 TRBD1 - TRBV6-5 TGTGCCAGCAGCGGGACAGACAATCAGCCCCAGCATTTT CASSGTDNQPQHF
TRBJ2-2 - - TRBV9 TGTGCCAGCTCTCGGGGGTGGAACACCGGGGAGCTGTTTTTT CASSRGWNTGELFF
TRBJ2-1 TRBD1 - TRBV11-3 TGTGCCAGCAGCTTCCGGGACAGCGACTACAATGAGCAGTTCTTC CASSFRDSDYNEQFF
TRBJ2-1 TRBD2 - TRBV7-9 TGTGCCAGCAGCTTAGAACTAGCGGGACCCTTCAATGAGCAGTTCTTC CASSLELAGPFNEQFF
TRBJ1-2 - - TRBV12-3/TRBV12-4 TGTGCCAGCAGTCCCCCCCATGAGAGTGGCTACACCTTC CASSPPHESGYTF
TRBJ2-1 - - TRBV9 TGTGCCAGCAGCGTAGGGGGTACGAGCGGTGAAAATGAGCAGTTCTTC CASSVGGTSGENEQFF
TRBJ1-1 - - TRBV28 TGTGCCAGCAACCTCGAGGACAGTCCTGAAGCTTTCTTT CASNLEDSPEAFF
TRBJ1-2 TRBD1 - TRBV9 TGTGCCAGCAGCGTAGTGGGACAGGGAGGCGGCTACACCTTC CASSVVGQGGGYTF
TRBJ1-4 - - TRBV20-1 TGCAGTGCTAGTGGGGCCCCAACTAATGAAAAACTGTTTTTT CSASGAPTNEKLFF
TRBJ1-2 TRBD1 - TRBV5-5 TGTGCCAGCAGCTCGTGGAGAACAGGGGACTATGGCTACACCTTC CASSSWRTGDYGYTF
TRBJ2-3 TRBD2 - TRBV10-1 TGCGCCAGCAGCGCCGGGACTAGGATGTCCCTGGGAGATACGCAGTATTTT CASSAGTRMSLGDTQYF
TRBJ2-2 TRBD2 - TRBV11-2 TGTGCCAGCAGCTTAAGAGTAGCGGGGGGCACCGGGGAGCTGTTTTTT CASSLRVAGGTGELFF
TRBJ1-5 - - TRBV7-2 TGTGCCAGCAGCCCTACTACAGGGAATAACCAGCCCCAGCATTTT CASSPTTGNNQPQHF
TRBJ2-1 TRBD2 - TRBV6-4 TGTGCCAGCAGTGACAACGGGGGGGGCTCCTACAATGAGCAGTTCTTC CASSDNGGGSYNEQFF
TRBJ2-7 TRBD2 once TRBV6-5 TGTGCCAGCAGTTTCCAGCGGGGTAACTACGAGCAGTACTTC CASSFQRGNYEQYF
TRBJ2-1 TRBD1 - TRBV18 TGTGCCAGCTCACCAGACTTGGGACAGGGGGTGAATGAGCAGTTCTTC CASSPDLGQGVNEQFF
TRBJ2-7 - - TRBV4-2 TGTGCCAGCAGCCAAGATCGTCTTCCGGAGGGAGAGCAGTACTTC CASSQDRLPEGEQYF
TRBJ1-2 - many TRBV5-8 TGTGCCAGCAGCGTATGGGACTCAAACTATGGCTACACCTTC CASSVWDSNYGYTF
TRBJ2-3 TRBD2 - TRBV7-2 TGTGCCAGCAGCTTTTTAGCGGGGGCGAGCACAGATACGCAGTATTTT CASSFLAGASTDTQYF
TRBJ2-3 - - TRBV11-2 TGTGCCAGCAGCTTTCCCGCGGCTCCCTCCACAGATACGCAGTATTTT CASSFPAAPSTDTQYF
TRBJ1-5 - - TRBV12-5 TGTGCTAGTGGTAACAGGCGAAATCAGCCCCAGCATTTT CASGNRRNQPQHF
TRBJ2-1 TRBD2 - TRBV9 TGTGCCAGCAGTGCCGGGACTAGCGACTACAATGAGCAGTTCTTC CASSAGTSDYNEQFF
TRBJ2-3 - - TRBV5-1 TGCGCCAGCAGCGGGGGGTCTAGCGGCACAGATACGCAGTATTTT CASSGGSSGTDTQYF
TRBJ1-5 TRBD1 - TRBV11-2 TGTGCCAGCAGCTTAACAGGGGGGGTTAATCAGCCCCAGCATTTT CASSLTGGVNQPQHF
TRBJ1-2 - - TRBV29-1 TGCAGCGTTGTCCCCCAGCTGACAGGCGAGGGGGGCTACACCTTC CSVVPQLTGEGGYTF
TRBJ2-4 - once TRBV7-2 TGTGCCAGCAGCTTAACTGGGGGCGCGAACAAAAACATTCAGTACTTC CASSLTGGANKNIQYF
TRBJ1-1 - - TRBV5-1 TGCGCCAGCAGACTGGGGGCAAGCACTGAAGCTTTCTTT CASRLGASTEAFF
TRBJ1-3 - - TRBV5-1 TGCGCCAGCACCCCGGGGGGCGCAGGAAACACCATATATTTT CASTPGGAGNTIYF
TRBJ1-5 TRBD1 once TRBV15 TGTGCCACCAGCCGGGACAGAAATCAGCCCCAGCATTTT CATSRDRNQPQHF
TRBJ2-7 - - TRBV10-3 TGTGCCATCAGTGAGCTGGGAGAGGTATACGAGCAGTACTTC CAISELGEVYEQYF
TRBJ1-6 TRBD1 once TRBV2 TGTGCCAGCAGCGGACAGGGTGGTTTTAATTCACCCCTCCACTTT CASSGQGGFNSPLHF
TRBJ2-7 - - TRBV7-2 TGTGCCAGCAGCTTAGGCCCTAGTCGTCTCGAGCAGTACTTC CASSLGPSRLEQYF
TRBJ1-1 TRBD1 few TRBV9 TGTGCCAGCAGCTTCGACAGGGTAAGCACTGAAGCTTTCTTT CASSFDRVSTEAFF
TRBJ1-1 - - TRBV30 TGTGCCTGGAGTGTTATGTTGAACACTGAAGCTTTCTTT CAWSVMLNTEAFF
TRBJ1-1 - - TRBV12-3/TRBV12-4 TGTGCCAGCAGTTCCTCTCTCTTGACTGAAGCTTTCTTT CASSSSLLTEAFF
TRBJ1-1 TRBD1 - TRBV7-9 TGTGCCAACTTCCCCGACAGGGAAACCTTGAACACTGAAGCTTTCTTT CANFPDRETLNTEAFF
TRBJ2-7 - - TRBV30 TGTGCCTGGAGTAAGGACAGCCCGGTCCCCTACGAGCAGTACTTC CAWSKDSPVPYEQYF
TRBJ1-2 TRBD1 - TRBV19 TGTGCCAGTAGTATAACCGGACAGGTGCTGGACTACACCTTC CASSITGQVLDYTF
TRBJ2-1 - - TRBV7-3 TGTGCCAGCAGCCCCCAGGGGAACGGCAATGAGCAGTTCTTC CASSPQGNGNEQFF
TRBJ2-2 - - TRBV6-5 TGTGCCAGCAGTTACTCACTCGCCGGGGAGCTGTTTTTT CASSYSLAGELFF
TRBJ1-1 - - TRBV10-1 TGCGCCAGCAGTGAGTTCGAGTGGACTGAAGCTTTCTTT CASSEFEWTEAFF
TRBJ1-2 - - TRBV4-3 TGCGCCAGCAGCCAAGAGAGTAGTAGTGACAGAACCTATGGCTACACCTTC CASSQESSSDRTYGYTF
TRBJ2-5 - once TRBV11-2 TGTGCCAGCAGCTTGTCCCGACAGGCGATCCAAGAGACCCAGTACTTC CASSLSRQAIQETQYF
TRBJ2-2 TRBD1 - TRBV11-3 TGTGCCAGCAGCACGACAGGGGGCGCGTCCGGGGAGCTGTTTTTT CASSTTGGASGELFF
TRBJ1-1 TRBD1 - TRBV30 TGTGCCTGGAGTACGACGGGGGGACAGGGGGAAGCTTTCTTT CAWSTTGGQGEAFF
TRBJ2-7 TRBD1 - TRBV19 TGTGCCAGTAGTATGACAGGGGTCGAGCAGTACTTC CASSMTGVEQYF